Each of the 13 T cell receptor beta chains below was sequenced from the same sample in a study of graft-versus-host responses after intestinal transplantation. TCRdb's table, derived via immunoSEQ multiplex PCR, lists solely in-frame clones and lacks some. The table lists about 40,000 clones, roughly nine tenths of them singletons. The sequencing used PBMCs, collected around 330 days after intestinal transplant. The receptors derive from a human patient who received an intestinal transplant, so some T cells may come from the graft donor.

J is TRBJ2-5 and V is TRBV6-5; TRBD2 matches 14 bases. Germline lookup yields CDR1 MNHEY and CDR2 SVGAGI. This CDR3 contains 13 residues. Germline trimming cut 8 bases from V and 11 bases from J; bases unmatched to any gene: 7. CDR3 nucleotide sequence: TGTGCCAGCGCACCGGGACTAGCGGGAGCGCAGTACTTC. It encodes CASAPGLAGAQYF.

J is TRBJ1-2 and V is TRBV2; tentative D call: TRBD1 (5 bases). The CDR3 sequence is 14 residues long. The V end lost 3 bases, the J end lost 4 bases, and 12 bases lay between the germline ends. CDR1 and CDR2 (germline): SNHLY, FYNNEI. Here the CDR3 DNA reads TGTGCCAGCAGTGAGAGGTGGGGGGGCTATGGCTACACCTTC. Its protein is CASSERWGGYGYTF.

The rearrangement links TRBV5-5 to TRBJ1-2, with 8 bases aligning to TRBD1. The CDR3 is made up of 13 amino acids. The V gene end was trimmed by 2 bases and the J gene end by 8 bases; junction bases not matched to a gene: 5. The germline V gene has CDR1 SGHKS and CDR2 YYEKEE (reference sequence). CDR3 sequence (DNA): TGTGCCAGCAGCTTTATACAGGGGGACGGCTACACCTTC. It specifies CASSFIQGDGYTF. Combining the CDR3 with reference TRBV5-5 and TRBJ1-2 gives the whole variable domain DAGVTQSPTHLIKTRGQQVTLRCSPISGHKSVSWYQQVLGQGPQFIFQYYEKEERGRGNFPDRFSARQFPNYSSELNVNALLLGDSALYLCASSFIQGDGYTFGSGTRLTVV.

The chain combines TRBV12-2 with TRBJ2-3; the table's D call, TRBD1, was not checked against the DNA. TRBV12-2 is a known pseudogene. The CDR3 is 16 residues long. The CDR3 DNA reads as TGTGCAAGTCGCTTAGCAGTACAGGGAGAGGGAGATACGCAGTATTTT. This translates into CASRLAVQGEGDTQYF.

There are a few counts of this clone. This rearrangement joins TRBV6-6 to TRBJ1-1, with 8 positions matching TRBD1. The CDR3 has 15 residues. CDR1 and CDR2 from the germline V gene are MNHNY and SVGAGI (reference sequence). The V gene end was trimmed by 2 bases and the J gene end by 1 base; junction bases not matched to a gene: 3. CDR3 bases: TGTGCCAGCAGTTACGGCGACAGGGGGAACACTGAAGCTTTCTTT. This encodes CASSYGDRGNTEAFF.

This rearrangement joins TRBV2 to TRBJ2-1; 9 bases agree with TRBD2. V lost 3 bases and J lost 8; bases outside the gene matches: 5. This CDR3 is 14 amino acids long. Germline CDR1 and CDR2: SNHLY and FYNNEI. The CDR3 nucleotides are TGTGCCAGCAGTGATGTACTAGCGGGTCATGAGCAGTTCTTC. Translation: CASSDVLAGHEQFF.

The CDR3 loop is CASRRGYGYTF. Here the CDR3 DNA reads TGTGCCTCCCGAAGGGGCTATGGCTACACCTTC. The chain joins TRBV21-1 to TRBJ1-2; the D segment call TRBD1 is taken from the table without a DNA check. TRBV21-1 counts as a pseudogene. This CDR3 spans 11 amino acids.

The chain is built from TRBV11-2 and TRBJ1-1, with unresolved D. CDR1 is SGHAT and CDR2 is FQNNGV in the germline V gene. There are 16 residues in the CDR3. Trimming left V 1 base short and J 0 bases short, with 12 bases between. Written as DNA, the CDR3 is TGTGCCAGCAGCTTAGGTGGGAGGATAATGAACACTGAAGCTTTCTTT. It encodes CASSLGGRIMNTEAFF.

CDR3 protein: CASTSGLSSYNEQFF. The CDR3, as DNA: TGTGCCAGCACCTCGGGACTCAGCTCCTACAATGAGCAGTTCTTC. The rearrangement uses TRBV7-2 and TRBJ2-1; possibly TRBD2 for D (6 bases). CDR3 size: 15 residues. CDR1 is SGHTA and CDR2 is FQGNSA in the germline V gene. The V and J ends lost 7 bases and 0 bases respectively, with 13 bases between them. The full variable domain, in which reference TRBV7-2 and TRBJ2-1 provide the parts outside the CDR3, is GAGVSQSPSNKVTEKGKDVELRCDPISGHTALYWYRQSLGQGLEFLIYFQGNSAPDKSGLPSDRFSAERTGGSVSTLTIQRTQQEDSAVYLCASTSGLSSYNEQFFGPGTRLTVL.

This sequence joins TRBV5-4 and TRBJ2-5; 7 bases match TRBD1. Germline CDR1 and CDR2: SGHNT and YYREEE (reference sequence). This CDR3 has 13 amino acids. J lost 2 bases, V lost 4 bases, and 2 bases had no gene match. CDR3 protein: CASSPGQQETQYF. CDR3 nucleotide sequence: TGTGCCAGCAGCCCGGGACAGCAAGAGACCCAGTACTTC. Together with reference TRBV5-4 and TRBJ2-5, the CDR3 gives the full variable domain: ETGVTQSPTHLIKTRGQQVTLRCSSQSGHNTVSWYQQALGQGPQFIFQYYREEENGRGNFPPRFSGLQFPNYSSELNVNALELDDSALYLCASSPGQQETQYFGPGTRLLVL.

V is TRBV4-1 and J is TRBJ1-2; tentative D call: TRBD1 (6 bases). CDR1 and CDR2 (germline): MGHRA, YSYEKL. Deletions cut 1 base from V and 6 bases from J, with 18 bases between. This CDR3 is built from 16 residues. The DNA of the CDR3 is TGCGCCAGCAGCCAAGCTAGCTCGGGGGCCTGGGATGGCTACACCTTC. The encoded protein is CASSQASSGAWDGYTF.

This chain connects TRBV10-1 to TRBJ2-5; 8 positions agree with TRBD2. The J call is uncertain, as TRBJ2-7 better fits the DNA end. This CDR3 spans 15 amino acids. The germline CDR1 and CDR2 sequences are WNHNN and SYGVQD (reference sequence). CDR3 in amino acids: CARTKDGGRCYEQYF. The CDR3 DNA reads TGCGCCAGAACGAAAGATGGCGGGAGGTGTTACGAGCAGTACTTC.

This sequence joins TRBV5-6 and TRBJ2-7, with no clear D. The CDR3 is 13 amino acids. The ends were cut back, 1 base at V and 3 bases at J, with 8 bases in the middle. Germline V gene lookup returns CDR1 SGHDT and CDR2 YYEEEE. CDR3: CASSLTDRYEQYF. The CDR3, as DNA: TGTGCCAGCAGCTTGACGGACCGCTACGAGCAGTACTTC.